Below are 7 T cell receptor beta chains sequenced from a single sample in a study of blood T cell repertoires in COVID-19 (dated by TCRdb to 2018 to 2020). Library creation used the immunoSEQ multiplex PCR assay. TCRdb obtained this table from immuneACCESS and retained in-frame rearrangements with V and J assigned. These tables miss some clones; where compared with another copy, unresolved V genes account for less than half of the shortfall, and the remainder is unexplained. The sample has hundreds of thousands of clones on record, roughly 85% of them singletons. About 2% of the sample lies in the top ten. The specimen sequenced was PBMCs or T cells enriched from blood (not recorded which). The source is a woman aged 30 to 39 who had been exposed to COVID-19.

The V gene is TRBV3-1 (or the pseudogene TRBV3-2), the J gene TRBJ2-5, with a tentative D call TRBD2 (6 bases). With 2 bases removed from V and 4 bases from J, the gap between germline ends came to 11 bases. The CDR3 covers 14 residues. Germline V gene data show CDR1 as LGHDT and CDR2 as YNNKEL (reference sequence). The CDR3 sequence: CASSQWRGRETQYF. The DNA of the CDR3 is TGTGCCAGCAGCCAATGGCGGGGTCGAGAGACCCAGTACTTC.

The CDR3 region is CAWSVIIREAFF. The CDR3 DNA follows: TGTGCCTGGAGTGTAATCATCCGGGAAGCTTTCTTT. The chain has TRBV30 and TRBJ1-1, with D unclear. The CDR3 spans 12 residues. Germline CDR1 GTSNPN, CDR2 SVGIG (reference sequence). V was shortened by 0 bases and J by 8 bases, with 10 bases between the two germline ends.

The gene calls are TRBV10-3 and TRBJ2-7, with 7 bases identical to TRBD1. Germline CDR1 and CDR2: ENHRY and SYGVKD. Trimming at V came to 6 bases and at J to 2 bases, leaving 7 bases not matched to a gene. The CDR3 sequence is 14 residues long. The CDR3: CAIRGTAKTYEQYF. The CDR3 nucleotides are TGTGCCATCAGAGGGACAGCGAAGACCTACGAGCAGTACTTC.

The chain couples TRBV7-2 to TRBJ2-1; 9 nucleotides match TRBD1. The trim removed 5 bases at V and 8 bases at J, leaving 4 bases unmatched. The germline CDR1 and CDR2 sequences are SGHTA and FQGNSA. The CDR3 extends over 13 amino acids. The CDR3 DNA reads TGTGCCAGCAGCCTCCGGGACAGGGATGAGCAGTTCTTC. It translates to CASSLRDRDEQFF. Filled out from reference TRBV7-2 and TRBJ2-1, the complete variable domain reads GAGVSQSPSNKVTEKGKDVELRCDPISGHTALYWYRQSLGQGLEFLIYFQGNSAPDKSGLPSDRFSAERTGGSVSTLTIQRTQQEDSAVYLCASSLRDRDEQFFGPGTRLTVL.

This chain joins TRBV7-3 and TRBJ2-2; 10 bases are shared with TRBD2. The V and J ends lost 2 bases and 3 bases, in that order; junction bases with no gene match: 0. Per the germline V gene, CDR1 is SGHTA and CDR2 is FQGTGA. CDR3 length equals 15 residues. CDR3 region: CASSLLAGDTGELFF. DNA for the CDR3: TGTGCCAGCAGCTTACTAGCGGGAGACACCGGGGAGCTGTTTTTT. The full variable domain, completed using reference TRBV7-3 and TRBJ2-2, is GAGVSQTPSNKVTEKGKYVELRCDPISGHTALYWYRQSLGQGPEFLIYFQGTGAADDSGLPNDRFFAVRPEGSVSTLKIQRTERGDSAVYLCASSLLAGDTGELFFGEGSRLTVL.

This chain joins TRBV24-1 and TRBJ1-1; TRBD1 matches at 7 bases. J gave up 5 bases and V 7 bases, and 6 bases lay outside the gene matches. Looked up from germline, CDR1 is KGHDR and CDR2 is SFDVKD. The CDR3 sequence is 13 residues long. The CDR3 sequence is CATRTGVGTEAFF. CDR3 in DNA: TGTGCCACCAGAACAGGGGTCGGGACTGAAGCTTTCTTT.

This chain uses TRBV18 with TRBJ2-7, with 9 bases aligning to TRBD2. The length of the CDR3 is 16 residues. The germline V gene encodes CDR1 KGHSH and CDR2 LQKENI. V dropped 3 bases and J dropped 1; count of bases not matched to a gene: 7. CDR3 region: CASSPLQREVSYEQYF. The CDR3, as DNA: TGTGCCAGCTCACCGCTCCAGCGGGAGGTTTCCTACGAGCAGTACTTC.